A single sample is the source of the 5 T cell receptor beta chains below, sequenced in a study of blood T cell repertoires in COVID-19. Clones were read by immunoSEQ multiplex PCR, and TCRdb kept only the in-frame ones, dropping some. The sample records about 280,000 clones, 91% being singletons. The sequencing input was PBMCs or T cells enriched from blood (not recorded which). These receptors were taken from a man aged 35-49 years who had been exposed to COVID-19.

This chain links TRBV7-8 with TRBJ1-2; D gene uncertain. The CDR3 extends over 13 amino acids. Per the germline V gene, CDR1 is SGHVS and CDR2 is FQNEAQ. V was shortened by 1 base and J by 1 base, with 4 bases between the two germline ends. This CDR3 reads CASSLGLNYGYTF. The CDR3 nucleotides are TGTGCCAGCAGCTTAGGGCTTAACTATGGCTACACCTTC.

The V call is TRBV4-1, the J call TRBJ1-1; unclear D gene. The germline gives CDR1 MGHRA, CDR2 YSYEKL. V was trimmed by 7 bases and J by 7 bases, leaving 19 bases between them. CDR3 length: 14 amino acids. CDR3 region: CASNNPGGIIEAFF. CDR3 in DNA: TGCGCCAGCAATAACCCTGGCGGGATCATTGAAGCTTTCTTT.

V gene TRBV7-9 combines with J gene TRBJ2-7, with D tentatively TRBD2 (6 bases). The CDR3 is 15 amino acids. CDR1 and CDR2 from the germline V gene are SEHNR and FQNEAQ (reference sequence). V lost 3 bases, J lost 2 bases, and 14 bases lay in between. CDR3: CASSLAAGGTYEQYF. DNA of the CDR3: TGTGCCAGCAGCTTGGCCGCTGGGGGGACCTACGAGCAGTACTTC.

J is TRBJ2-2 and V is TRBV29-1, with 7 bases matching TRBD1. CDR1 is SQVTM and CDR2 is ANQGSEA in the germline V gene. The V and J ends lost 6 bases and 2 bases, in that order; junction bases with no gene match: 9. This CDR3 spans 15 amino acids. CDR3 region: CSVIGTALNTGELFF. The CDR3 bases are TGCAGCGTCATAGGGACAGCCTTAAACACCGGGGAGCTGTTTTTT.

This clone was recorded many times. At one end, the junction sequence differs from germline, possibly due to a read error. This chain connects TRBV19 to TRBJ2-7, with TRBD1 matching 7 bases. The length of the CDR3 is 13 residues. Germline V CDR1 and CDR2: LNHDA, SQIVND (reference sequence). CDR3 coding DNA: TGTGCCAGTAGTCCCGGGACAGTGGAAACGCATAACTTC. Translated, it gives CASSPGTVETHNF.